This T cell receptor (beta chain) was identified in a study of human T cells and chemical hapten exposure. The CDR3 has 16 residues. Germline lookup yields CDR1 MRHNA and CDR2 SNTAGT. V was clipped by 4 bases and J by 0 bases, with 13 bases between them. A single record per CDR3 protein comes from TCRdb applying MiXCR to the RACE reads. The table includes tens of thousands of distinct CDR3 sequences, over 8% detected once. Described time point: pre-sensitization, week 0. This sample's treatment: therapeutic diphenylcyclopropenone sensitization with weekly scalp DPC. The sequences come from whole blood, collected in connection with sensitization to the hapten diphenylcyclopropenone (DPC). This sequence originates from a woman between 40 and 50 years old with alopecia areata. Some clones in this sample may be carry-over from other donors' samples. The V and J genes are TRBV6-4 and TRBJ1-3, with D perhaps TRBD1 (5 bases). The CDR3 loop reads CASSGGTVPSGNTIYF. The CDR3, as DNA: TGTGCCAGCAGTGGAGGGACCGTCCCCTCTGGAAACACCATATATTTT.